The T cell receptor (beta chain) described here comes from a study of T cell changes during pregnancy in multiple sclerosis. Per germline, CDR1 PRHDT and CDR2 FYEKMQ (reference sequence). This CDR3 is built from 17 residues. V lost 0 bases, J lost 0 bases, and 3 bases stayed unmatched. Method: immunoSEQ multiplex PCR; TCRdb's copy keeps in-frame clones and lacks some. The sample has roughly 30,000 clones; approximately 89% are singletons. The V gene is TRBV13, the J gene TRBJ2-7; 12 nucleotides agree with TRBD2. The specimen comprised CD8+ T cells from peripheral blood mononuclear cells, sampled in the first trimester of pregnancy. The sequence derives from a female donor with multiple sclerosis, enrolled in a pregnancy study. The CDR3 DNA follows: TGTGCCAGCAGCTTAGGACCGGGACTAGCGGGCTCCTACGAGCAGTACTTC. Translating gives CASSLGPGLAGSYEQYF.